This T cell receptor (beta chain) was observed in a study of OX40 agonist ivuxolimab in advanced cancers. Clones were read by immunoSEQ multiplex PCR, and TCRdb kept only the in-frame ones, dropping some. The repertoire has more than 65,000 clones, around 85% of them found once; the top ten carry over 5%. The sequence came from an adult with an advanced solid tumor such as melanoma, head and neck, liver or kidney cancer. The material sequenced was CD4+ or CD8+ T cells sorted from blood, taken in a trial of the OX40 agonist ivuxolimab.

The CDR3 region is CASSFRQTSGANVLTF. The CDR3 DNA follows: TGTGCCAGCAGTTTTCGGCAGACCTCTGGGGCCAACGTCCTGACTTTC. This chain connects TRBV28 to TRBJ2-6; no clear D gene. V lost 3 bases and J 0 bases, leaving 9 bases between the germline ends. There are 16 residues in the CDR3. Germline CDR1 and CDR2: MDHEN and SYDVKM.